One and the same sample provided the 32 T cell receptor beta chains below, sequenced in a study of T cell repertoires in cytomegalovirus infection. MiXCR, applied by TCRdb to the reads, yields one record per CDR3 protein. The table includes approximately 120,000 distinct CDR3 sequences, around 29% detected once. Their target antigens are unknown. The sample in question was CD8+ T cells from cultured PBMCs, obtained from culture after CMV antigen stimulation. The source of these receptors is a human donor in good health (CMV status not recorded). Some clones in this sample may be carry-over from other donors' samples.

The CDR3 reads CSARDYDPANTGELFF. The CDR3 DNA follows: TGCAGTGCTAGGGATTACGACCCCGCGAACACCGGGGAGCTGTTTTTT. The chain couples TRBV20-1 to TRBJ2-2, with no clear D. The germline gives CDR1 DFQATT, CDR2 SNEGSKA (reference sequence). V lost 3 bases and J 0 bases, leaving 14 bases between the germline ends. The CDR3 spans 16 residues.

This clonotype has a handful of counts. The chain combines TRBV27 with TRBJ1-1; 8 bases match TRBD1. Germline lookup yields CDR1 MNHEY and CDR2 SMNVEV (reference sequence). CDR3 size: 13 residues. V shed 6 bases and J 5 bases; nucleotides not matched to a gene: 5. CDR3: CASSQGARTEAFF. CDR3 in DNA: TGTGCCAGCAGCCAGGGGGCGCGGACTGAAGCTTTCTTT.

This clonotype was counted a few times. The chain is built from TRBV5-1 and TRBJ1-1, with D possibly TRBD1 on 6 matching bases. The germline V gene has CDR1 SGHRS and CDR2 YFSETQ. Between the trimmed V and J ends, which lost 3 bases and 3 bases, there was a span of 30 bases. The CDR3 is 20 residues long. CDR3 sequence reads: CASSSWGSHQGGTTDTEAFF. In DNA form, the CDR3 reads TGCGCCAGCAGCTCCTGGGGCAGCCACCAAGGGGGGACGACGGACACTGAAGCTTTCTTT.

The sample holds a few counts of this clonotype. V is TRBV6-1 and J is TRBJ1-1; unclear D gene. The CDR3 spans 14 residues. V gave up 10 bases and J gave up 6 bases, with 21 bases separating them. CDR1 and CDR2 from the germline V gene are MNHNS and SASEGT. CDR3 region: CATLPGSRSAEAFF. CDR3 coding DNA: TGTGCCACCCTACCCGGCAGTAGATCTGCTGAAGCTTTCTTT.

This clonotype was picked up many times. The rearrangement joins TRBV12-3 or TRBV12-4 to TRBJ1-4; D perhaps matches TRBD1 (5 bases). Between the trimmed V and J ends, which lost 7 bases and 7 bases, there was a span of 16 bases. The CDR3 contains 14 residues. The CDR3 here is CASTPHWGGEKLFF. Here the CDR3 DNA reads TGTGCCAGCACCCCGCACTGGGGGGGTGAAAAACTGTTTTTT.

The chain joins TRBV6-1 to TRBJ1-3; D call uncertain. The CDR3 length is 10 residues. Germline loops: CDR1 MNHNS, CDR2 SASEGT. V lost 8 bases to trimming and J lost 6 bases, with 5 bases between them. DNA of the CDR3: TGTGCCAGCGGGTCAAACACCATATATTTT. It yields the protein CASGSNTIYF.

This chain uses TRBV7-4 with TRBJ2-1; tentatively, D is TRBD1 (8 bases). Trimming pared 5 bases from V and 8 bases from J, leaving 22 bases between. This CDR3 comprises 16 residues. CDR1 is SGHVT and CDR2 is SQSDAQ in the germline V gene. CDR3 residues: CASSPTGNRGGDEQFF. In DNA form, the CDR3 reads TGTGCCAGCAGCCCCACCGGGAACAGGGGGGGTGATGAGCAGTTCTTC.

CDR3 region: CASSLAGSYNSPLHF. The DNA of the CDR3 is TGTGCCAGCAGCTTGGCGGGCTCCTATAATTCACCCCTCCACTTT. The chain combines TRBV11-2 with TRBJ1-6; D uncertain. The length of the CDR3 is 15 residues. Germline V lookup: CDR1 SGHAT, CDR2 FQNNGV. Trimming removed 3 bases from V and 0 bases from J, with 6 bases in between. The full variable domain, completed using reference TRBV11-2 and TRBJ1-6, is EAGVAQSPRYKIIEKRQSVAFWCNPISGHATLYWYQQILGQGPKLLIQFQNNGVVDDSQLPKDRFSAERLKGVDSTLKIQPAKLEDSAVYLCASSLAGSYNSPLHFGNGTRLTVT.

There are a few counts of this clonotype. The chain uses TRBV13 and TRBJ2-7; 12 bases map to TRBD2. In germline, CDR1 is PRHDT, CDR2 FYEKMQ (reference sequence). The CDR3 sequence is 16 residues long. J lost 4 bases, V lost 0 bases, and 4 bases had no gene match. CDR3 amino acids: CASSLGTSGGRYEQYF. The DNA of the CDR3 is TGTGCCAGCAGCTTAGGAACTAGCGGGGGGAGGTACGAGCAGTACTTC.

The chain is built from TRBV7-6 and TRBJ1-3; the D is unclear. This CDR3 region has 15 residues. CDR1 and CDR2 from the germline V gene are SGHVS and FNYEAQ. Trimming cost V 5 bases and J 4 bases, with 15 bases left between them. The CDR3 loop reads CASSPPVSYGNTIYF. CDR3 coding DNA: TGTGCCAGCAGCCCCCCCGTCTCGTACGGAAACACCATATATTTT.

The V call is TRBV27, the J call TRBJ1-1, with D hard to call. Germline loops: CDR1 MNHEY, CDR2 SMNVEV (reference sequence). The V gene lost 0 bases and the J gene lost 3 bases, with 8 bases spanning the gap. This CDR3 contains 14 residues. The CDR3 region is CASSLSYGDTEAFF. The CDR3 coding sequence is TGTGCCAGCAGTTTATCCTACGGAGACACTGAAGCTTTCTTT.

This clonotype has just a few counts. The chain employs TRBV7-9 and TRBJ2-7, with a weak D call TRBD1 (6 bases). Germline loops: CDR1 SEHNR, CDR2 FQNEAQ (reference sequence). This CDR3 is 14 amino acids long. V lost 2 bases, J lost 3 bases, and 11 bases lay in between. In nucleotides, the CDR3 is TGTGCCAGCAGCTTACCAGGGGAAATCTACGAGCAGTACTTC. This sequence encodes CASSLPGEIYEQYF.

DNA of the CDR3: TGTGCCAGCACCTTTGCGGGGGGATACAATGAGCAGTTCTTC. Translation: CASTFAGGYNEQFF. The V gene is TRBV6-1, the J gene TRBJ2-1; 8 positions match TRBD2. The CDR3 extends over 14 amino acids. V shed 7 bases, J shed 4 bases, and the junction held 6 bases outside the gene matches. Germline loops: CDR1 MNHNS, CDR2 SASEGT.

This clonotype was observed a handful of times. V gene TRBV19 combines with J gene TRBJ1-4; a weak D match, TRBD1 (6 bases). The length of the CDR3 is 15 residues. Trimming cost V 8 bases and J 0 bases, with 13 bases left between them. Germline V gives CDR1 LNHDA, CDR2 SQIVND (reference sequence). CDR3 residues: CASLRTDSTNEKLFF. Written as DNA, the CDR3 is TGTGCCAGTTTACGGACAGATTCAACTAATGAAAAACTGTTTTTT.

This chain connects TRBV4-1 to TRBJ2-3; D is unresolved. V was clipped by 6 bases and J by 1 base, with 11 bases between them. Germline V gene data show CDR1 as MGHRA and CDR2 as YSYEKL. The CDR3 has 14 residues. The CDR3 protein is CASRPTIGTDTQYF. The CDR3 bases are TGCGCCAGCAGACCGACAATAGGCACAGATACGCAGTATTTT.

This chain links TRBV15 with TRBJ2-3, with D hard to call. V shed 7 bases and J shed 4 bases, with 18 bases lying between them. The CDR3 is 15 amino acids. Germline V lookup: CDR1 LNHNV, CDR2 YYDKDF (reference sequence). In DNA form, the CDR3 reads TGTGCCACCACCCTAAGGACCAGTCCCCCAGATACGCAGTATTTT. This translates into CATTLRTSPPDTQYF.

The chain couples TRBV7-9 to TRBJ2-3; weak D call: TRBD1 (6 bases). The CDR3 consists of 18 residues. Germline V gives CDR1 SEHNR, CDR2 FQNEAQ (reference sequence). The V end lost 5 bases, the J end lost 2 bases, and 23 bases lay between the germline ends. CDR3 nucleotide sequence: TGTGCCAGCAGCGACCCGAGGGACCCGACAGGCTACACAGATACGCAGTATTTT. Its translation is CASSDPRDPTGYTDTQYF.

There are a few counts of this clonotype. The genes are TRBV12-3 or TRBV12-4 and TRBJ2-2; no definite D call. Trimming stripped 6 bases from V and 8 bases from J, with 7 bases between. CDR3 length: 11 amino acids. The CDR3 region is CASSPLGELFF. DNA for the CDR3: TGTGCCAGCAGCCCATTGGGGGAGCTGTTTTTT.

The rearrangement joins TRBV19 to TRBJ1-1, with a possible D match to TRBD1 (5 bases). Germline-derived CDR1 and CDR2 are LNHDA and SQIVND (reference sequence). The CDR3 is 13 amino acids. With 8 bases removed from V and 2 bases from J, the gap between germline ends came to 12 bases. CDR3 sequence reads: CASAGGPNTEAFF. The CDR3 DNA is TGTGCCAGTGCTGGGGGACCAAACACTGAAGCTTTCTTT.

CDR3 coding DNA: TGCGCCAGCAGCTTGGACACCGGCCCAGATACGCAGTATTTT. Translating gives CASSLDTGPDTQYF. The chain couples TRBV5-1 to TRBJ2-3, with unresolved D. Germline lookup yields CDR1 SGHRS and CDR2 YFSETQ. This CDR3 is built from 14 residues. V lost 0 bases and J lost 4, with 9 bases in between.

This clonotype has more than one count but fewer than ten. J is TRBJ2-1 and V is TRBV27, with unresolved D. The V gene lost 0 bases and the J gene lost 6 bases, with 9 bases spanning the gap. The CDR3 runs to 14 residues. Germline CDR1 MNHEY, CDR2 SMNVEV (reference sequence). CDR3 loop: CASSLSERLNEQFF. CDR3 DNA: TGTGCCAGCAGTTTATCGGAACGCCTCAATGAGCAGTTCTTC.

This clonotype has a handful of counts. The chain employs TRBV6-5 and TRBJ2-1, with D unclear. CDR1 is MNHEY and CDR2 is SVGAGI in the germline V gene. The CDR3 contains 14 residues. With 7 bases removed from V and 5 bases from J, the gap between germline ends came to 15 bases. The DNA of the CDR3 is TGTGCCAGCATGTTAAGTGTTAGACACAATGAGCAGTTCTTC. This translates into CASMLSVRHNEQFF.

Here the CDR3 DNA reads TGTGCCAGCAGGGGTGGCAAGAACACTGAAGCTTTCTTT. Protein: CASRGGKNTEAFF. This chain uses TRBV28 with TRBJ1-1; D remains unclear. CDR1 and CDR2 from the germline V gene are MDHEN and SYDVKM. V lost 6 bases and J 1 base, leaving 9 bases between the germline ends. The CDR3 runs 13 residues.

This chain uses TRBV4-1 with TRBJ2-1; D ambiguous. This CDR3 is 15 amino acids long. Trimming shortened V by 0 bases and J by 4 bases, and 10 bases separated the two germline ends. Germline V lookup: CDR1 MGHRA, CDR2 YSYEKL. The CDR3 sequence is CASSQDRPTYNEQFF. CDR3 DNA: TGCGCCAGCAGCCAAGATAGGCCAACTTACAATGAGCAGTTCTTC.

The chain is built from TRBV4-1 and TRBJ1-1, with D possibly TRBD1 on 6 matching bases. Germline V gene sequence: CDR1 MGHRA, CDR2 YSYEKL. V gave up 0 bases and J gave up 1 base, with 9 bases separating them. CDR3 length: 15 residues. CDR3 sequence (DNA): TGCGCCAGCAGCCAAGATCCAGGGGCGAACACTGAAGCTTTCTTT. Translating it yields CASSQDPGANTEAFF.

This clonotype was observed at least ten times. This sequence joins TRBV27 and TRBJ2-7; 12 bases fit TRBD2. The ends lost 0 bases at V and 5 bases at J; junction bases unmatched: 8. Per the germline V gene, CDR1 is MNHEY and CDR2 is SMNVEV (reference sequence). This CDR3 region has 17 residues. Here the CDR3 reads CASSLSLAGGLPHEQYF. Written as DNA, the CDR3 is TGTGCCAGCAGTTTATCCCTAGCGGGGGGGCTCCCCCACGAGCAGTACTTC.

The genes are TRBV20-1 and TRBJ2-7, with 10 bases aligning to TRBD2. The germline gives CDR1 DFQATT, CDR2 SNEGSKA (reference sequence). The V gene end was trimmed by 6 bases and the J gene end by 0 bases; junction bases not matched to a gene: 5. The CDR3 is made up of 14 amino acids. The CDR3 spells CSAQLAGSSYEQYF. The DNA for the CDR3 is TGCAGTGCCCAACTAGCGGGGAGCTCCTACGAGCAGTACTTC.

This clonotype was detected ten times or more. The rearrangement joins TRBV12-3 or TRBV12-4 to TRBJ2-1; possible D gene TRBD2, 6 bases. CDR3 length: 15 amino acids. Trimming left V 8 bases short and J 3 bases short, with 17 bases between. The CDR3 sequence: CASGLGRGVYNEQFF. CDR3 sequence (DNA): TGTGCCAGCGGCCTGGGGCGGGGAGTCTACAATGAGCAGTTCTTC.

This clonotype was detected only a few times. The chain uses TRBV27 and TRBJ2-5; D unresolved. This CDR3 is built from 14 residues. The ends were cut back, 3 bases at V and 2 bases at J, with 10 bases in the middle. Per the germline V gene, CDR1 is MNHEY and CDR2 is SMNVEV (reference sequence). CDR3: CASSLSRQQETQYF. The CDR3 coding sequence is TGTGCCAGCAGTTTGAGTCGGCAACAAGAGACCCAGTACTTC.

The genes are TRBV7-2 and TRBJ2-1; D perhaps matches TRBD2 (6 bases). The CDR3 spans 15 residues. The V end was cut by 5 bases, the J end by 0 bases, with 11 bases between. CDR1 and CDR2 (germline): SGHTA, FQGNSA. As DNA, the CDR3 is TGTGCCAGCAGCCCCAACGGGGGCTCCTACAATGAGCAGTTCTTC. It specifies CASSPNGGSYNEQFF.

This clonotype was detected a few times. The rearrangement joins TRBV24-1 to TRBJ2-1; 12 bases are shared with TRBD2. This CDR3 is 17 amino acids long. V lost 9 bases, J lost 6 bases, and 14 bases stayed unmatched. Germline-derived CDR1 and CDR2 are KGHDR and SFDVKD. This chain's CDR3 is CATLGLAGTPRGNEQFF. The CDR3 nucleotides read TGTGCCACCCTTGGACTAGCGGGAACCCCTCGGGGCAATGAGCAGTTCTTC.

There are a few counts of this clonotype. This chain links TRBV6-2 or TRBV6-3 with TRBJ1-1; D is unclear. Trimming pared 6 bases from V and 1 base from J, leaving 12 bases between. The CDR3 covers 14 residues. CDR1 and CDR2 (germline): MNHEY, SVGEGT. The CDR3 protein is CASSLRRRNTEAFF. CDR3 nucleotide sequence: TGTGCCAGCAGCCTAAGACGGCGGAACACTGAAGCTTTCTTT.